This T cell receptor (beta chain) was observed in a study of CD8 T cell repertoires and HIV-1 epitope variants. Study as a whole: T cells were stimulated with Twenty-five Gag and Nef peptides separately. The baseline condition was 1M T cells left uncultured. Control wells had CMV/EBV/flu peptides, negative Ebola AY9, or no peptide. The study's findings and limits: Eight or nine antigen-specific TCR beta clonotypes were found; more than five seemed cross-reactive to variants.

Here immunoSEQ multiplex PCR was the method, and the copy in TCRdb shows in-frame clones only, minus some. The sample has 4,700 or so clones; approximately 71% are singletons. This CDR3 has 14 residues. Per germline, CDR1 SGHRS and CDR2 YFSETQ. Deletions cut 4 bases from V and 9 bases from J, with 17 bases between. Comment on this clone: Its antigen remains unknown.

This TCR was sampled from a male donor with HIV. The sample comprised cultured CD8+ T cells derived from PBMCs. The chain couples TRBV5-1 to TRBJ2-4, with D possibly being TRBD2 (5 bases). The CDR3 DNA reads TGCGCCAGCAGCCGGTCCGGGGTTGAGGTCATTCAGTACTTC. This codes for CASSRSGVEVIQYF.